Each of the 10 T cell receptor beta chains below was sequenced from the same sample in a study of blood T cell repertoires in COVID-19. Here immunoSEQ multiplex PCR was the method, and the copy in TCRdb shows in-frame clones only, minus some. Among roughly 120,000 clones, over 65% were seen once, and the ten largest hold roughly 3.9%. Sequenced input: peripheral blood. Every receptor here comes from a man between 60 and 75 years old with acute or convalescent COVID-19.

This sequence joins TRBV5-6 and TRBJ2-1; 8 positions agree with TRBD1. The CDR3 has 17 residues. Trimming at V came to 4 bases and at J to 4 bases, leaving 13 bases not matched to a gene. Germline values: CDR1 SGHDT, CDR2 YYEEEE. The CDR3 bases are TGTGCCAGCAGCGAAGACAGGGGCCCCCTTTCTTACAATGAGCAGTTCTTC. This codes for CASSEDRGPLSYNEQFF.

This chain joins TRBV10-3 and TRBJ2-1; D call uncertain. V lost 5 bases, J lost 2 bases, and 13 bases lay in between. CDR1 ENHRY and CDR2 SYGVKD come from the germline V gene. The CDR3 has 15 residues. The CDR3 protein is CAISRRGPTYNEQFF. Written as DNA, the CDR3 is TGTGCCATCAGTCGTAGAGGCCCCACCTACAATGAGCAGTTCTTC.

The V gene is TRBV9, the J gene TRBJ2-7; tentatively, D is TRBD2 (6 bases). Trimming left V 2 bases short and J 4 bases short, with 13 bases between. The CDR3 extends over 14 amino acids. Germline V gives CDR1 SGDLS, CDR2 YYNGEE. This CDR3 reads CASSVTGTFYEQYF. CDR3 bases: TGTGCCAGCAGCGTCACCGGGACTTTTTACGAGCAGTACTTC.

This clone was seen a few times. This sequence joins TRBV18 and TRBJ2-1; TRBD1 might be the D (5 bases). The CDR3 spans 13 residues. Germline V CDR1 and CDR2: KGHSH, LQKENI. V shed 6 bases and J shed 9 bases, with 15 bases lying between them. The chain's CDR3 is CASSRNGAGEQFF. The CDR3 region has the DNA TGTGCCAGCTCTCGTAATGGGGCCGGTGAGCAGTTCTTC.

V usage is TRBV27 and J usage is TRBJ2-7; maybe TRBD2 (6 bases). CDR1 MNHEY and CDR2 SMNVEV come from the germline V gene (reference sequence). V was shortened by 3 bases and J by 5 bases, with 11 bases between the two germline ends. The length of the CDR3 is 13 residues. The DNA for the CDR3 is TGTGCCAGCAGTTTTCAGGGAGGCAACGAGCAGTACTTC. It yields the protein CASSFQGGNEQYF.

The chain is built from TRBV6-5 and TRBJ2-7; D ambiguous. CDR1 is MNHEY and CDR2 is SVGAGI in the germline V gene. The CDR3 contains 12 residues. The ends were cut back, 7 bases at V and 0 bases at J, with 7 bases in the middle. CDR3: CASMRTSYEQYF. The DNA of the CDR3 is TGTGCCAGCATGAGAACCTCCTACGAGCAGTACTTC.

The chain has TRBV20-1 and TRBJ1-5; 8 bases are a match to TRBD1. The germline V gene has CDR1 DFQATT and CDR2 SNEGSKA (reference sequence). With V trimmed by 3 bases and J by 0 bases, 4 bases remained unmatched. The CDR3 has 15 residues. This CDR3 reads CSASPDRASNQPQHF. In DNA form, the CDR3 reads TGCAGTGCTAGTCCGGACAGGGCTAGCAATCAGCCCCAGCATTTT.

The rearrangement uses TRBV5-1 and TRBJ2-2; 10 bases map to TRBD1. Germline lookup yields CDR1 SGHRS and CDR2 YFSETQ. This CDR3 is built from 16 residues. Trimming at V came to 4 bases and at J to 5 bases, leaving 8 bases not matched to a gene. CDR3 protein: CASSIGQGDGTGELFF. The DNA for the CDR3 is TGCGCCAGCAGCATAGGACAGGGGGATGGAACCGGGGAGCTGTTTTTT.

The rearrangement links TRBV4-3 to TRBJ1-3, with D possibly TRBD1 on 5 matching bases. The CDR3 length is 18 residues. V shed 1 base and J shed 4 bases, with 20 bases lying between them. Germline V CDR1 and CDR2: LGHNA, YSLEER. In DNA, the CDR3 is TGCGCCAGCAGCCAAGGAGGGGCCGGACTGGGAGGCGGAAACACCATATATTTT. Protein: CASSQGGAGLGGGNTIYF.

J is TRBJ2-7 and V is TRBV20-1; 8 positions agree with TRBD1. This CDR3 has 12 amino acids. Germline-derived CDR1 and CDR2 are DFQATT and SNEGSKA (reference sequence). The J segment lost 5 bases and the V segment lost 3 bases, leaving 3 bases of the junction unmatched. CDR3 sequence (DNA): TGCAGTGCTAGTCCAGGGGGCAACGAGCAGTACTTC. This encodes CSASPGGNEQYF.